The 7 T cell receptor beta chains reported below all come from one sample, sequenced in a study of blood T cell repertoires in COVID-19. Repertoires were generated with immunoSEQ multiplex PCR, while TCRdb's copy carries only in-frame clones and drops some. The table records some 310,000 clones, nearly 90% of them present only once. Sequences were obtained from peripheral blood. The receptors stem from a woman in her thirties or forties with COVID-19, enrolled during active disease.

The chain recombines TRBV7-3 with TRBJ1-1; TRBD1 might be the D (5 bases). The CDR3 is 13 residues long. The V gene's germline CDR1 is SGHTA and CDR2 FQGTGA. Trimming pared 5 bases from V and 4 bases from J, leaving 11 bases between. The CDR3 spells CASSLQGSTEAFF. The CDR3 nucleotides are TGTGCCAGCAGCCTCCAGGGATCCACTGAAGCTTTCTTT.

The rearrangement joins TRBV5-1 to TRBJ1-2; 7 bases map to TRBD1. In germline, CDR1 is SGHRS, CDR2 YFSETQ. There are 15 residues in the CDR3. The V segment lost 4 bases and the J segment 6 bases; nucleotides outside the gene matches: 12. The CDR3 nucleotides are TGCGCCAGCAGCCCTCGGGACAGCTCCTTGCATGGCTACACCTTC. Translating it yields CASSPRDSSLHGYTF.

The chain carries TRBV5-6 and TRBJ1-5; D unresolved. The CDR3 extends over 16 amino acids. The germline CDR1 and CDR2 sequences are SGHDT and YYEEEE. Trimming left V 0 bases short and J 6 bases short, with 16 bases between. The CDR3 sequence is CASSLAGQVLTQPQHF. CDR3 bases: TGTGCCAGCAGCTTGGCCGGTCAGGTGTTAACTCAGCCCCAGCATTTT.

V and J are TRBV12-5 and TRBJ2-5; D might be TRBD1 (5 bases). V was pared by 4 bases and J by 1 base, with 10 bases between. Germline V lookup: CDR1 LGHNT, CDR2 FRNRAP. The CDR3 sequence is 14 residues long. The CDR3 protein is CASGSRQSQETQYF. The CDR3 DNA follows: TGTGCTAGTGGTTCCCGACAGAGCCAAGAGACCCAGTACTTC.

The chain couples TRBV7-2 to TRBJ2-3, with 8 positions matching TRBD2. Germline CDR1 reads SGHTA; CDR2 reads FQGNSA. This CDR3 region has 15 residues. V lost 5 bases to trimming and J lost 2 bases; unmatched junction nucleotides: 6. The CDR3 loop reads CASSPRGGYTDTQYF. CDR3 nucleotide sequence: TGTGCCAGCAGCCCCCGGGGGGGCTACACAGATACGCAGTATTTT.

J is TRBJ1-1 and V is TRBV27; possible D gene TRBD1, 5 bases. The CDR3 loop spans 14 amino acids. CDR1 is MNHEY and CDR2 is SMNVEV in the germline V gene (reference sequence). Trimming left V 4 bases short and J 1 base short, with 10 bases between. DNA of the CDR3: TGTGCCAGCAGTTCCGTAGGGGAGAACACTGAAGCTTTCTTT. It specifies CASSSVGENTEAFF.

CDR3 nucleotides: TGTGCCAGCAGTTACTCGGCAGGTTCTGGCTACACCTTC. Its translation is CASSYSAGSGYTF. The genes are TRBV6-2 or TRBV6-3 and TRBJ1-2; D gene uncertain. With 0 bases removed from V and 7 bases from J, the gap between germline ends came to 9 bases. Germline CDR1 and CDR2: MNHEY and SVGEGT. This CDR3 has 13 amino acids.